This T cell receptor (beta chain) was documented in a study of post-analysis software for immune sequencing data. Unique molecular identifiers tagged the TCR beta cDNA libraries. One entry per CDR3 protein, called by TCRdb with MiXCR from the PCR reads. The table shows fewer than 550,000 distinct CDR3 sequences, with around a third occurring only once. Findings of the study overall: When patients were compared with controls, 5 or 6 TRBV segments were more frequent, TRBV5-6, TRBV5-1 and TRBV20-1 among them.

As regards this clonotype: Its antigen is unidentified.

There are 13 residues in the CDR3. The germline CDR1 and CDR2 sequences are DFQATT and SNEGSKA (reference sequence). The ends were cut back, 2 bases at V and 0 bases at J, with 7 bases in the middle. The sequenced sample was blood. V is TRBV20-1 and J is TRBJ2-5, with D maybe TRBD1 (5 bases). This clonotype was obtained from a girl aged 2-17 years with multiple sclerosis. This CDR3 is CSARQGYQETQYF. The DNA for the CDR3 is TGCAGTGCTAGACAGGGTTACCAAGAGACCCAGTACTTC.